This entry features one T cell receptor (beta chain) sequence. What antigen it recognizes has not been identified. Per-nucleotide qualities are absent, and no much larger clonotype sits a single base away. TCRbeta CDR3 regions were amplified from genomic DNA by means of the immunoSEQ Assay, a bias-controlled multiplex PCR. Concerning the study's data processing: Nucleated cell counts per sample were estimated from amplification of reference gene primers within the assay. To quantify the absolute abundance of each unique TCRbeta CDR3 rearrangement, sequence reads were collapsed and filtered. For each sample, productive Simpson clonality was calculated as the square root of Simpson's diversity index over productive rearrangements. Not all clones reach the TCRdb copy of this immuneACCESS table, which keeps in-frame sequences only. Checked studies attribute under half of the gap to unresolved V genes and leave the rest unexplained. The DNA was the basis for D and trimming; V, J and clone size are from that table. The sample data list about 470,000 clones, and roughly 87% of these were observed just once. Together, the top ten hold roughly 0.7% of the sample.

This entry belongs to a study of blood T cell repertoires in COVID-19 (dated by TCRdb to 2020 to 2021). About the study as a whole: The collaborator samples originated in the United States, Italy and Spain and spanned the acute and convalescent phases of COVID-19. The material from the prospective study consisted of cDNA or gDNA derived from T cells, B-cell-depleted T cells, or PBMCs. The dataset comprised deeply sampled blood TCRbeta repertoires from subjects exposed to, actively infected with, or recovered from COVID-19. The repertoires were made available in a free public database intended to serve as a resource for research on the immune response to SARS-CoV-2. Samples came from the ongoing ImmuneRACE study (first 160 participants) plus 1,254 subjects from 6 global collaborators. The sample metadata nearly always contained a de-identified subject ID, COVID-19 status, age in years and sex. Where HLA class I and class II types were available, the types were taken from metadata supplied by the sample provider, not from assay-based typing. The paper as a whole reports these results and caveats: The amount of clinical and demographic metadata varied by source and participant and was provided uncurated.

Participants in the prospective study were enrolled through a virtual design, were aged roughly 18 to 100 years, and lived in roughly 24 United States geographic areas. To assign participants to cohorts, the prospective study relied on clinical history that participants themselves reported in a screening survey and a study questionnaire. For ImmuneRACE Cohort 3, a participant was defined as recovered based on two consecutive negative NP/OP PCR tests, clearance by a healthcare professional, or resolution of symptoms. In the prospective study, mobile phlebotomists collected whole blood, serum and a nasopharyngeal or oropharyngeal swab from each participant. Additional blood draws and questionnaires over a 2-month period could optionally be provided by prospective study participants. Blood samples from the prospective study were shipped frozen or at room temperature prior to DNA extraction. At the junction V is shortened by 6 bases and J by 10 bases; bases outside the gene matches: 13. The CDR3 contains 15 residues, cysteine and phenylalanine counted. CDR3 DNA only is kept here, 45 bases in frame from base 1. Per the germline V gene (reference sequence), MNHEY is the CDR1 and SMNVEV is the CDR2.

The TCR was taken from a woman younger than 35 who had recovered from COVID-19. This chain is built from TRBV27 and TRBJ1-1; 11 bases in between match TRBD1. The sample taken for sequencing was PBMCs or T cells enriched from blood (not recorded which). In nucleotide form, the sequence is TGTGCCAGCAGCCTCCTCCGGGACAGGGGGTTCGGAGCTTTCTTT. This gives the protein CASSLLRDRGFGAFF.